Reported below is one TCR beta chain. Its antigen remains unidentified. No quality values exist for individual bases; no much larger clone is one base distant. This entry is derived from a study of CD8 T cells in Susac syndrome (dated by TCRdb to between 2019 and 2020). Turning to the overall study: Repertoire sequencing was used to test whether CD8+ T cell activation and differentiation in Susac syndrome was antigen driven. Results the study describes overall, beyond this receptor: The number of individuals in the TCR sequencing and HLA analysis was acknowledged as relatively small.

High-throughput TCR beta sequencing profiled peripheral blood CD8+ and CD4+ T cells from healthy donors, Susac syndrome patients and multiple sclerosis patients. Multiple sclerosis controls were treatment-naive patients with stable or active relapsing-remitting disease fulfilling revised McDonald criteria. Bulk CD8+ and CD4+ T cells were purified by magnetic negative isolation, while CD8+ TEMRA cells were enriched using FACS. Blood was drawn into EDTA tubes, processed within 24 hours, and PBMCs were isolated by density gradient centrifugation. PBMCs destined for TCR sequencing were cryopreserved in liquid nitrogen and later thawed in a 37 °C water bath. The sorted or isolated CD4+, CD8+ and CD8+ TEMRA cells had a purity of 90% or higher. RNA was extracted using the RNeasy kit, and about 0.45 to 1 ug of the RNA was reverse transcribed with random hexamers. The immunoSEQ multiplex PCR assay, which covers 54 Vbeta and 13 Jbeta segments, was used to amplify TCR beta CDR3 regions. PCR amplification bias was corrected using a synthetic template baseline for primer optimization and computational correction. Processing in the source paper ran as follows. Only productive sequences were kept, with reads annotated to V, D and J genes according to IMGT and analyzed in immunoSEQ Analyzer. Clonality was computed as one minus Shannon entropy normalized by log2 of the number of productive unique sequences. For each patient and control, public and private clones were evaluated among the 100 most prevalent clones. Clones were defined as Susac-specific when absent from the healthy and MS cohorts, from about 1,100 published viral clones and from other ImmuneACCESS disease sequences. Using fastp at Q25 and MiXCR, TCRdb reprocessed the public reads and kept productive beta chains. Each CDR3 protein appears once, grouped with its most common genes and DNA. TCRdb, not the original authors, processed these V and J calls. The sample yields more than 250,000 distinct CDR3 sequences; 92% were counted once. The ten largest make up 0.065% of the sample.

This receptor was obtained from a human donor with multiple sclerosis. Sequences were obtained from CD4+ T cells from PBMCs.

The bases read TGTGCCAGCAGCTTAGTCCCCCTTCCCAGCGAGCAGTACTTC. This translates into CASSLVPLPSEQYF. The chain is assembled from TRBV7-2 and TRBJ2-7; the D gene is unclear. The V and J ends are trimmed by 1 base and 6 bases, leaving 13 bases between them. CDR1 SGHTA and CDR2 FQGNSA were looked up in the germline V gene. Taken from cysteine to phenylalanine, the CDR3 has 14 residues. This entry keeps only the CDR3 DNA: 42 bases, framed from base 1.